Listed below are T cell receptor beta chains from one sample, sequenced in a study of cytomegalovirus exposure and HLA in healthy donors. Clones were read by immunoSEQ multiplex PCR, and TCRdb kept only the in-frame ones, dropping some. The table includes about 180,000 clones, about 80% detected once. Specimen: PBMCs. All receptors derive from a man in his forties in good health and CMV-seronegative. The CDR3 runs from the conserved cysteine through the conserved F or W.

v_call: TRBV7-3; j_call: TRBJ2-7; cdr3_aa: CASSLRPRSGGDYEQYF
v_call: TRBV30; j_call: TRBJ1-1; cdr3_aa: CAWSEDSHTEAFF
v_call: TRBV6-6; j_call: TRBJ2-7; cdr3_aa: CASRLSSGLSYYEQYF
v_call: TRBV19; j_call: TRBJ2-3; cdr3_aa: CASTLDPDTQYF
v_call: TRBV5-6; j_call: TRBJ1-2; cdr3_aa: CASSLQGASGYTF
v_call: TRBV6-5; j_call: TRBJ2-7; cdr3_aa: CASSPRTASYEQYF
v_call: TRBV6-5; j_call: TRBJ1-1; cdr3_aa: CASSYSFKNTEAFF
v_call: TRBV4-2; j_call: TRBJ1-2; cdr3_aa: CASSQGEGANYGYTF
v_call: TRBV10-3; j_call: TRBJ2-7; cdr3_aa: CAISQGYEQYF
v_call: TRBV9; j_call: TRBJ2-3; cdr3_aa: CASSLSSGTLADTQYF
v_call: TRBV7-8; j_call: TRBJ1-2; cdr3_aa: CASSSASKTVRGYTF
v_call: TRBV29-1; j_call: TRBJ1-2; cdr3_aa: CSGGDSYGYTF
v_call: TRBV12-2; j_call: TRBJ2-1; cdr3_aa: CASRPTSLTGAYNEQFF
v_call: TRBV9; j_call: TRBJ2-1; cdr3_aa: CASSAQGSSYNEQFF
v_call: TRBV2; j_call: TRBJ1-6; cdr3_aa: CASSEEGQKNSPLHF
v_call: TRBV4-3; j_call: TRBJ1-1; cdr3_aa: CASAIEGAGNTEAFF
v_call: TRBV6-6; j_call: TRBJ1-5; cdr3_aa: CASNPGWGNQPQHF
v_call: TRBV5-1; j_call: TRBJ1-2; cdr3_aa: CASSLKLTVLAGYTF
v_call: TRBV27; j_call: TRBJ2-5; cdr3_aa: CASSSRLAGGTETQYF
v_call: TRBV11-3; j_call: TRBJ2-3; cdr3_aa: CASSSLTDLTDTQYF
v_call: TRBV27; j_call: TRBJ1-1; cdr3_aa: CASRDRPTGVGEAFF
v_call: TRBV4-3; j_call: TRBJ2-7; cdr3_aa: CASSPQGGYEQYF
v_call: TRBV15; j_call: TRBJ2-2; cdr3_aa: CATSRGQALNTGELFF
v_call: TRBV5-1; j_call: TRBJ2-5; cdr3_aa: CASSLVPRTQETQYF
v_call: TRBV11-3; j_call: TRBJ2-7; cdr3_aa: CASSPRDNSYEQYF
v_call: TRBV10-3; j_call: TRBJ1-1; cdr3_aa: CAISGGQGAMNTEAFF
v_call: TRBV5-1; j_call: TRBJ2-7; cdr3_aa: CASSSGGTAANEQYF
v_call: TRBV6-6; j_call: TRBJ1-2; cdr3_aa: CASSYQGGINYGYTF
v_call: TRBV11-1; j_call: TRBJ1-1; cdr3_aa: CASSYGRAGEAFF